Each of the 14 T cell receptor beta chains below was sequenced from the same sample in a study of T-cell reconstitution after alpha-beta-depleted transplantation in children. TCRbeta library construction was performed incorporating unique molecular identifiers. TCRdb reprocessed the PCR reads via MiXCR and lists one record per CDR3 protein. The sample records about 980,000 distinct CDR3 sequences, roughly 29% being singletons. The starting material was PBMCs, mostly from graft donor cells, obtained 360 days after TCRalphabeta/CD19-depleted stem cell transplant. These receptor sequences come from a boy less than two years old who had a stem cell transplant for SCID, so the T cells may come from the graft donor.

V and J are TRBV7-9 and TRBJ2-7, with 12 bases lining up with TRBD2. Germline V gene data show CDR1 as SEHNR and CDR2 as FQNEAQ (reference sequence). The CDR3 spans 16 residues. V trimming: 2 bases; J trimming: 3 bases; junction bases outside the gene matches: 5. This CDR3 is CASSLNLGLAGYEQYF. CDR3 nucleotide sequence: TGTGCCAGCAGCTTAAATTTGGGACTAGCGGGCTACGAGCAGTACTTC.

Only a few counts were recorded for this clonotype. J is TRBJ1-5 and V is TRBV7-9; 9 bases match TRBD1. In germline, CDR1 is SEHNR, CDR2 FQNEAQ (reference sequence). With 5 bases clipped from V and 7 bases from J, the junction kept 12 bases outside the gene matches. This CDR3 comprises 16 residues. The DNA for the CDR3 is TGTGCCAGCAGCCGAGGCCGGGACAGGGTTATGCAGCCCCAGCATTTT. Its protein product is CASSRGRDRVMQPQHF.

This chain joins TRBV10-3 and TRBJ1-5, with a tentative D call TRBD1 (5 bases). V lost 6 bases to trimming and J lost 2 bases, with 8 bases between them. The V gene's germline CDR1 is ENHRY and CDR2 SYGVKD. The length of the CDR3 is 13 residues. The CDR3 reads CAIRRDRNQPQHF. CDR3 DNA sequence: TGTGCCATCAGACGGGACCGCAATCAGCCCCAGCATTTT.

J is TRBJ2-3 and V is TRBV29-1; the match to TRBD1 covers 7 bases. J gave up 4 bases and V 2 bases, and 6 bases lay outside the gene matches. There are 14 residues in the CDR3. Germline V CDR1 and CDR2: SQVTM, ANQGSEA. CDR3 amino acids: CSVETGERADTQYF. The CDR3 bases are TGCAGCGTTGAAACAGGGGAACGGGCAGATACGCAGTATTTT.

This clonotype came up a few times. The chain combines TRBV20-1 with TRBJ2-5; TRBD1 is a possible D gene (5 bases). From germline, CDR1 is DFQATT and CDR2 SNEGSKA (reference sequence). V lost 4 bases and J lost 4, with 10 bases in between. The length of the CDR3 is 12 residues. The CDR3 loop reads CSAINRGETQYF. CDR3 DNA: TGCAGTGCTATTAATAGGGGAGAGACCCAGTACTTC.

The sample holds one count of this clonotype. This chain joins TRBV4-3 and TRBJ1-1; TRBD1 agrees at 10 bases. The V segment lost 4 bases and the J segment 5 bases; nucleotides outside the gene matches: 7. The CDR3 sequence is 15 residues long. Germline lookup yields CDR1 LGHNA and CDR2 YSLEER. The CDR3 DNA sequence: TGCGCCAGCAGCCGACGGACAGGGGGAGGGACTGAAGCTTTCTTT. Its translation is CASSRRTGGGTEAFF.

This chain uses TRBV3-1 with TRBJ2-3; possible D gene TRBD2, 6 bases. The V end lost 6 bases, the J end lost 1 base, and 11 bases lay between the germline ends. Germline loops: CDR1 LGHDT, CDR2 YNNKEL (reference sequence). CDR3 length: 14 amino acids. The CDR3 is CASREGLRTDTQYF. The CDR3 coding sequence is TGTGCCAGCAGGGAGGGGCTTCGCACAGATACGCAGTATTTT.

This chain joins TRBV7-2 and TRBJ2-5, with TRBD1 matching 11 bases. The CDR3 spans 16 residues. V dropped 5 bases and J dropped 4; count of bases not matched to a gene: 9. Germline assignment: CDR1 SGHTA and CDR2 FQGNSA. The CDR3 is CASSPSGTGGRETQYF. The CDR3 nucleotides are TGTGCCAGCAGCCCAAGCGGGACAGGGGGGCGAGAGACCCAGTACTTC.

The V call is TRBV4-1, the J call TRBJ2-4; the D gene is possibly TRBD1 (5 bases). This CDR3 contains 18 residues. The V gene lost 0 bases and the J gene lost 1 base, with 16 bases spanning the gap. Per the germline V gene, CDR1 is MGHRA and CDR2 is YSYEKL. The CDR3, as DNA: TGCGCCAGCAGCCAAGAGTGGCAGGGCAGGATGGCCAAAAACATTCAGTACTTC. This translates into CASSQEWQGRMAKNIQYF.

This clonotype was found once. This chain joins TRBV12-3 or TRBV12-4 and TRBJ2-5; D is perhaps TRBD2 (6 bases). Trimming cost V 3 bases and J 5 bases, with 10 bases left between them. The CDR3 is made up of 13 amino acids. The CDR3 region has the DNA TGTGCCAGCAGTTTGGACTACGGGGAGACCCAGTACTTC. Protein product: CASSLDYGETQYF.

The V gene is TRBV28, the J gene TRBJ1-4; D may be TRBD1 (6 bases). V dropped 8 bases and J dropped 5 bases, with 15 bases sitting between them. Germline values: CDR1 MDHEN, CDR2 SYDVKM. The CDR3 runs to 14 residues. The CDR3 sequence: CASGTQGRNEKLFF. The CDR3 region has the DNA TGTGCCAGCGGAACTCAGGGGAGGAATGAAAAACTGTTTTTT.

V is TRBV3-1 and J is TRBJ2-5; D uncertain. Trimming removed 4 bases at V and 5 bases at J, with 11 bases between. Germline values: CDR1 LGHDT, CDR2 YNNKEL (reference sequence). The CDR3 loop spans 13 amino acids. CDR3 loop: CASSPELLETQYF. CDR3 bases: TGTGCCAGCAGCCCAGAGCTATTGGAGACCCAGTACTTC.

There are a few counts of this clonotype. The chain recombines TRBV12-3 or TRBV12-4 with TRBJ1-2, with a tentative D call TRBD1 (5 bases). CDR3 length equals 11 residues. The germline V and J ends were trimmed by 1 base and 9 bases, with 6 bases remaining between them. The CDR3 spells CASSLGGSYTF. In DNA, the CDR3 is TGTGCCAGCAGTTTAGGGGGGAGCTACACCTTC.

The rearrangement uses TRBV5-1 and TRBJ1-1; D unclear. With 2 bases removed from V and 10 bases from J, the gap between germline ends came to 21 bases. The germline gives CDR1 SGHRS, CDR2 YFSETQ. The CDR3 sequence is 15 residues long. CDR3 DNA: TGCGCCAGCAGCTTCCTCGCAGCTGGTGGTAGCGTAGCTTTCTTT. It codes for CASSFLAAGGSVAFF. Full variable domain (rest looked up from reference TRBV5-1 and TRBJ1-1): KAGVTQTPRYLIKTRGQQVTLSCSPISGHRSVSWYQQTPGQGLQFLFEYFSETQRNKGNFPGRFSGRQFSNSRSEMNVSTLELGDSALYLCASSFLAAGGSVAFFGQGTRLTVV.